These T cell receptor beta chains were read from a single sample in a study of T-cell memory formation after mild COVID-19. TCRdb reprocessed the 5' RACE reads with MiXCR, giving one entry per CDR3 protein. The table has hundreds of thousands of distinct CDR3 sequences, more than 20% seen once. The sequenced sample was PBMCs or a T cell subset sorted from them (not recorded which). Receptors were obtained from an adult woman who had mild COVID-19 (a few samples of this study predate the infection). Cell type and time point are not known. CDR3s include the opening cysteine and the closing phenylalanine or tryptophan. D genes are given only for firm matches. Expanded clones are given a class, and other clones once, few, many or no size at all.

d_gene	v_gene	abundance	j_gene	CDR3nt	CDR3aa
TRBD1	TRBV4-1	few	TRBJ1-2	TGCGCCAGCAGCCGCGACAGGCAGGGGGATCTGGGAGGCTACACCTTC	CASSRDRQGDLGGYTF
NA	TRBV28	NA	TRBJ1-1	TGTGCCAGCACCACAGGCAGTATCGAAGCTTTCTTT	CASTTGSIEAFF
NA	TRBV6-1	NA	TRBJ2-7	TGTGCCAGCATAGGATCAGCCGGGAGCGGCCTCGAGCAGTACTTC	CASIGSAGSGLEQYF
NA	TRBV21-1	NA	TRBJ2-3	TGTGCCAGCAGCAACATCCCTAGCACAGATACGCAGTATTTT	CASSNIPSTDTQYF
NA	TRBV12-3/TRBV12-4	NA	TRBJ1-5	TGTGCCAGCAGTTTGACATTCAATCAGCCCCAGCATTTT	CASSLTFNQPQHF
NA	TRBV12-3/TRBV12-4	NA	TRBJ2-3	TGTGCCAGCAGCCTCACTAGTACCGCAGATACGCAGTATTTT	CASSLTSTADTQYF
TRBD1	TRBV5-1	few	TRBJ2-5	TGCGCCAGCAGCTATGGGACAGGGGCTAGGGAGACCCAGTACTTC	CASSYGTGARETQYF
TRBD1	TRBV29-1	NA	TRBJ2-3	TGCAGCGCGCGGGACAGGGTAACTAGCACAGATACGCAGTATTTT	CSARDRVTSTDTQYF
NA	TRBV2	NA	TRBJ2-7	TGTGCCAGCAGTCAGAAGAAGGTCCCCTACGAGCAGTACTTC	CASSQKKVPYEQYF
NA	TRBV4-1	once	TRBJ2-2	TGCGCCAGCAGCCAAGTAGGGAGTTTCGGGGAGCTGTTTTTT	CASSQVGSFGELFF
TRBD2	TRBV29-1	NA	TRBJ2-7	TGCAGCGTTGTAGCGGGGGTCTACGAGCAGTACTTC	CSVVAGVYEQYF
TRBD1	TRBV6-6	few	TRBJ1-1	TGTGCCAGCAGTGACAACAGGGGCCCCGAAGCTTTCTTT	CASSDNRGPEAFF
TRBD1	TRBV29-1	few	TRBJ2-2	TGCAGCGTTGAGGGGACAGCGACGAACACCGGGGAGCTGTTTTTT	CSVEGTATNTGELFF
TRBD1	TRBV24-1	few	TRBJ1-1	TGTGCCACCAGTGCCGACGGGACAGGGGGCACTGAAGCTTTCTTT	CATSADGTGGTEAFF
TRBD1	TRBV7-9	few	TRBJ2-6	TGTGCCAGCAGCTCGGACAGGCAAGGTGGGGCCAACGTCCTGACTTTC	CASSSDRQGGANVLTF
NA	TRBV27	NA	TRBJ1-2	TGTGCCAGCAGTCCAATAGGGGCGTTGGTCGTATTGGACTATGGCTACACCTTC	CASSPIGALVVLDYGYTF
TRBD1	TRBV6-6	few	TRBJ1-1	TGTGCCAGCAGTCAGGGGGAGGTCACTGAAGCTTTCTTT	CASSQGEVTEAFF
NA	TRBV25-1	NA	TRBJ2-3	TGTGCCAGCAGTGCTAAAATCGCAGATACGCAGTATTTT	CASSAKIADTQYF
TRBD1	TRBV18	NA	TRBJ1-1	TGTGCCACCCCGACAGGGGCGTTGAACACTGAAGCTTTCTTT	CATPTGALNTEAFF
NA	TRBV5-1	few	TRBJ1-2	TGCGCCAGCAGTCCGACCGGGAGCACCACTTATGGCTACACCTTC	CASSPTGSTTYGYTF
NA	TRBV7-2	few	TRBJ1-5	TGTGCCAGCAGCCCACAGGTCCGAGACAATCAGCCCCAGCATTTT	CASSPQVRDNQPQHF
NA	TRBV12-3/TRBV12-4	NA	TRBJ1-1	TGTGCCAGCAGTTTTCAGCCCAACACTGAAGCTTTCTTT	CASSFQPNTEAFF
NA	TRBV7-2	NA	TRBJ2-1	TGTGCCAGCAGCTTAGGGGTAGGGAGCCATGAGCAGTTCTTC	CASSLGVGSHEQFF
NA	TRBV7-9	few	TRBJ1-2	TGTGCCAGCAGCTTCCGGCAGGCCGACTATGGCTACACCTTC	CASSFRQADYGYTF
NA	TRBV20-1	NA	TRBJ2-1	TGCAGTGCTAGATTCCAGGAGCAGTTCTTC	CSARFQEQFF
TRBD1	TRBV20-1	NA	TRBJ2-7	TGCAGTGCTTCGGGACAGGGGTTCCACGAGCAGTACTTC	CSASGQGFHEQYF
TRBD1	TRBV20-1	few	TRBJ2-7	TGCAGTGCTCAGAAGGGCAGGGGGATCACCTACGAGCAGTACTTC	CSAQKGRGITYEQYF
TRBD2	TRBV11-2	few	TRBJ2-7	TGTGCCAGCAGCCCCCTTGCCGGGACTAGCGGGGGATACTACGAGCAGTACTTC	CASSPLAGTSGGYYEQYF
TRBD1	TRBV3-1	few	TRBJ1-2	TGTGCCAGCAGCCGAGGGACAGGGGACATTCGGTATGGCTACACCTTC	CASSRGTGDIRYGYTF
TRBD1	TRBV5-1	NA	TRBJ2-3	TGCGCCAGCAGCCCAGGGACAGGAAGGGCAGATACGCAGTATTTT	CASSPGTGRADTQYF
TRBD1	TRBV5-1	few	TRBJ1-2	TGCGCCAGCGCTTCGACAGGGACCTATGGCTACACCTTC	CASASTGTYGYTF
NA	TRBV7-9	NA	TRBJ1-4	TGTGCCAGCAGCTTAGACGGTATTAATGAAAAACTGTTTTTT	CASSLDGINEKLFF